These 28 T cell receptor beta chains share one sample of origin, sequenced in a study of T cell responses to AZD1222 COVID-19 vaccine (dated by TCRdb to the early 2020s). The sample's time point label, decoded: baseline before first vaccination. Preparation of the library involved the immunoSEQ multiplex PCR assay. Sourced from immuneACCESS, this table was stored by TCRdb with only in-frame sequences that have V and J called. A share of the clones is absent; for the studies checked, an unresolved V gene accounts for under half, and the remainder has no known explanation. In all, the sample holds 100,000 to 150,000 clones, and around 94% of those were seen once. The ten largest clones represent over 6.5% of the sample. The sample consisted of peripheral blood, taken on day 0 of AZD1222 vaccination. All receptors derive from an adult in good health.

The CDR3 nucleotides read TGTGCCAGCAGTTTATCGCCAGGAGGGCGCCCCTACGAGCAGTACTTC. Amino acid sequence: CASSLSPGGRPYEQYF. The chain couples TRBV27 to TRBJ2-7, with a weak D call TRBD2 (6 bases). The CDR3 sequence is 16 residues long. With 0 bases removed from V and 2 bases from J, the gap between germline ends came to 14 bases. Germline V gene lookup returns CDR1 MNHEY and CDR2 SMNVEV (reference sequence).

This sequence joins TRBV6-2 or TRBV6-3 and TRBJ2-7, with 8 bases aligning to TRBD1. The V gene's germline CDR1 is MNHEY and CDR2 SVGEGT. The CDR3 covers 17 residues. Unmatched junction bases numbered 9, after V lost 2 bases and J lost 0 bases. CDR3 residues: CASSYHRTGPFSYEQYF. The CDR3 region has the DNA TGTGCCAGCAGTTACCACCGGACAGGGCCTTTCTCCTACGAGCAGTACTTC.

V is TRBV29-1 and J is TRBJ1-2; D gene ambiguous. V dropped 5 bases and J dropped 0 bases, with 16 bases sitting between them. CDR1 and CDR2 from the germline V gene are SQVTM and ANQGSEA. The CDR3 spans 15 residues. As DNA, the CDR3 is TGCAGCGTTCGTGGGCGGCGATTTTCTAACTATGGCTACACCTTC. This translates into CSVRGRRFSNYGYTF.

The CDR3 DNA reads as TGCGCCAGCAGCCAAGACGGACTAGCGGGATACAATGAGCAGTTCTTC. The encoded protein is CASSQDGLAGYNEQFF. V gene TRBV4-3 combines with J gene TRBJ2-1; TRBD2 aligns across 12 bases. Germline loops: CDR1 LGHNA, CDR2 YSLEER. J was trimmed by 4 bases and V by 0 bases; bases with no gene match: 1. This CDR3 region has 16 residues.

The J gene is TRBJ2-7, the V gene TRBV11-2; D is uncertain. The V and J ends lost 1 base and 2 bases respectively, with 15 bases between them. The CDR3 is made up of 16 amino acids. Germline values: CDR1 SGHAT, CDR2 FQNNGV. The CDR3 sequence is CASSLGVRLNPYEQYF. CDR3 nucleotide sequence: TGTGCCAGCAGCTTAGGGGTCAGGTTGAACCCCTACGAGCAGTACTTC.

The chain has TRBV14 and TRBJ1-3; possibly TRBD1 for D (6 bases). Trimming removed 4 bases at V and 4 bases at J, with 17 bases between. The CDR3 contains 16 residues. Germline CDR1 is SGHDN and CDR2 is FVKESK. This CDR3 reads CASSPGGGRGGNTIYF. The CDR3 bases are TGTGCCAGCAGCCCGGGAGGGGGAAGAGGAGGAAACACCATATATTTT. The complete variable domain, with remaining parts taken from reference TRBV14 and TRBJ1-3, reads EAGVTQFPSHSVIEKGQTVTLRCDPISGHDNLYWYRRVMGKEIKFLLHFVKESKQDESGMPNNRFLAERTGGTYSTLKVQPAELEDSGVYFCASSPGGGRGGNTIYFGEGSWLTVV.

For this clone: A junction end diverges from the germline sequence, so it may reflect a read error. The rearrangement links TRBV5-6 to TRBJ2-7; 8 bases match TRBD1. Germline V gene sequence: CDR1 SGHDT, CDR2 YYEEEE. The CDR3 has 13 residues. CDR3 sequence reads: CASSKTGDDARLF. The CDR3 coding sequence is TGTGCCAGCAGCAAGACAGGGGACGATGCTCGCCTATTC.

The chain is built from TRBV11-2 and TRBJ1-2, with D perhaps TRBD1 (6 bases). The CDR3 runs 12 residues. The germline gives CDR1 SGHAT, CDR2 FQNNGV. The germline V and J ends were trimmed by 8 bases and 7 bases, with 14 bases remaining between them. The CDR3 sequence is CASGGEGGGYTF. DNA of the CDR3: TGTGCCAGCGGGGGCGAAGGGGGTGGCTACACCTTC. The full variable domain, with the rest looked up from reference TRBV11-2 and TRBJ1-2, is EAGVAQSPRYKIIEKRQSVAFWCNPISGHATLYWYQQILGQGPKLLIQFQNNGVVDDSQLPKDRFSAERLKGVDSTLKIQPAKLEDSAVYLCASGGEGGGYTFGSGTRLTVV.

The chain uses TRBV19 and TRBJ1-4; 7 bases map to TRBD1. The CDR3 spans 15 residues. The ends lost 6 bases at V and 1 base at J; junction bases unmatched: 5. Per germline, CDR1 LNHDA and CDR2 SQIVND (reference sequence). CDR3 amino acids: CASRRDSLTNEKLFF. The CDR3, as DNA: TGTGCCAGTAGGCGGGACAGCCTAACTAATGAAAAACTGTTTTTT.

This clone was seen just once. The chain joins TRBV7-8 to TRBJ2-7; 9 bases map to TRBD1. With V trimmed by 2 bases and J by 3 bases, 8 bases remained unmatched. Germline V gives CDR1 SGHVS, CDR2 FQNEAQ. The CDR3 runs to 16 residues. CDR3 region: CASSLRGQGPIYEQYF. CDR3 nucleotide sequence: TGTGCCAGCAGCTTAAGGGGACAGGGACCCATCTACGAGCAGTACTTC.

The rearrangement uses TRBV24-1 and TRBJ1-1; maybe TRBD1 (5 bases). The germline V gene has CDR1 KGHDR and CDR2 SFDVKD. Deletions cut 4 bases from V and 6 bases from J, with 8 bases between. This CDR3 comprises 12 residues. The CDR3 sequence: CATSDSGAEAFF. CDR3 DNA: TGTGCCACCAGTGACTCGGGGGCTGAAGCTTTCTTT.

The chain has TRBV19 and TRBJ1-5, with no clear D. CDR1 LNHDA and CDR2 SQIVND come from the germline V gene (reference sequence). The CDR3 is made up of 15 amino acids. Trimming left V 7 bases short and J 0 bases short, with 13 bases between. In DNA, the CDR3 is TGTGCCAGTACCTCGTCGGGGAGTAGCAATCAGCCCCAGCATTTT. It yields the protein CASTSSGSSNQPQHF.

This clone came up a few times. The chain combines TRBV4-2 with TRBJ2-6, with D unresolved. The CDR3 has 15 amino acids. V lost 4 bases, J lost 0 bases, and 7 bases lay in between. Germline loops: CDR1 LGHNA, CDR2 YNFKEQ. In DNA form, the CDR3 reads TGTGCCAGCAGCCCCGACTCCTCTGGGGCCAACGTCCTGACTTTC. Translation gives CASSPDSSGANVLTF.

The V gene is TRBV27, the J gene TRBJ1-2; D not certain. Trimming shortened V by 5 bases and J by 6 bases, and 16 bases separated the two germline ends. CDR1 is MNHEY and CDR2 is SMNVEV in the germline V gene (reference sequence). The length of the CDR3 is 14 residues. The CDR3 reads CASSGSDSTDGYTF. The CDR3 DNA sequence: TGTGCCAGCAGTGGATCAGATTCCACCGATGGCTACACCTTC.

This clone was seen a few times. The V gene is TRBV5-8, the J gene TRBJ2-7; weak D call: TRBD1 (5 bases). Germline CDR1 reads SGHTS; CDR2 reads YDEGEE. Trimming removed 2 bases at V and 3 bases at J, with 15 bases between. The CDR3 totals 15 residues. The CDR3 DNA follows: TGTGCCAGCAGCTTCCCCCCAGGGTTGGACTACGAGCAGTACTTC. It translates to CASSFPPGLDYEQYF.

V gene TRBV5-1 combines with J gene TRBJ1-4; 9 bases are shared with TRBD1. The V segment lost 5 bases and the J segment 7 bases; nucleotides outside the gene matches: 6. From germline, CDR1 is SGHRS and CDR2 YFSETQ. This CDR3 is 14 amino acids long. CDR3 DNA: TGCGCCAGCAGTGTGACAGGGGGAAGTGAAAAACTGTTTTTT. Its translation is CASSVTGGSEKLFF. The full variable domain, completed using reference TRBV5-1 and TRBJ1-4, is KAGVTQTPRYLIKTRGQQVTLSCSPISGHRSVSWYQQTPGQGLQFLFEYFSETQRNKGNFPGRFSGRQFSNSRSEMNVSTLELGDSALYLCASSVTGGSEKLFFGSGTQLSVL.

The chain recombines TRBV6-5 with TRBJ2-7, with D uncertain. In germline, CDR1 is MNHEY, CDR2 SVGAGI. V gave up 6 bases and J gave up 3 bases, with 12 bases separating them. The CDR3 sequence is 13 residues long. CDR3 coding DNA: TGTGCCAGCAGCACACAACCCAACTACGAGCAGTACTTC. It specifies CASSTQPNYEQYF.

The chain has TRBV6-5 and TRBJ1-5; D gene ambiguous. Deletions cut 0 bases from V and 7 bases from J, with 16 bases between. From germline, CDR1 is MNHEY and CDR2 SVGAGI. This CDR3 spans 16 amino acids. The DNA for the CDR3 is TGTGCCAGCAGTTACTCGAGTCCCTGGGTCGGGCAGCCCCAGCATTTT. This gives the protein CASSYSSPWVGQPQHF.

This chain links TRBV28 with TRBJ1-6; D call uncertain. The CDR3 length is 16 residues. Germline lookup yields CDR1 MDHEN and CDR2 SYDVKM. Trimming cost V 6 bases and J 0 bases, with 12 bases left between them. CDR3 loop: CASSPIGSSYNSPLHF. In DNA, the CDR3 is TGTGCCAGCAGCCCAATAGGATCCTCCTATAATTCACCCCTCCACTTT.

This clone was recorded a few times. The chain couples TRBV18 to TRBJ2-7; D unresolved. The ends were cut back, 5 bases at V and 1 base at J, with 9 bases in the middle. This CDR3 comprises 13 residues. CDR1 and CDR2 from the germline V gene are KGHSH and LQKENI. CDR3 bases: TGTGCCAGCTCATTTTTCCAGTCCTACGAGCAGTACTTC. As protein: CASSFFQSYEQYF.

This clone was counted only a few times. This rearrangement joins TRBV7-2 to TRBJ1-5, with a weak D call TRBD1 (5 bases). CDR1 SGHTA and CDR2 FQGNSA come from the germline V gene. This CDR3 comprises 16 residues. V was pared by 5 bases and J by 1 base, with 15 bases between. The CDR3 coding sequence is TGTGCCAGCAGCCCCCTCCAGGGCCGCAGCAATCAGCCCCAGCATTTT. Its translation is CASSPLQGRSNQPQHF.

V is TRBV30 and J is TRBJ2-3; 12 bases line up with TRBD2. V trimming: 5 bases; J trimming: 0 bases; junction bases outside the gene matches: 6. This CDR3 has 16 amino acids. The germline V gene encodes CDR1 GTSNPN and CDR2 SVGIG (reference sequence). The CDR3 DNA follows: TGTGCCTGGGGGAGACTAGCGGGAGCTAGCACAGATACGCAGTATTTT. It codes for CAWGRLAGASTDTQYF.

The chain is built from TRBV6-2 or TRBV6-3 and TRBJ2-7, with D hard to call. Germline V gene data show CDR1 as MNHEY and CDR2 as SVGEGT. V shed 0 bases and J shed 3 bases, with 9 bases lying between them. The CDR3 totals 14 residues. This CDR3 is CASSYSQSNYEQYF. The CDR3 DNA follows: TGTGCCAGCAGTTACTCACAGAGCAACTACGAGCAGTACTTC.

The chain joins TRBV5-6 to TRBJ2-5; D is ambiguous. In germline, CDR1 is SGHDT, CDR2 YYEEEE. Trimming took 0 bases from V and 2 from J, leaving 11 bases between them. This CDR3 is built from 15 residues. The CDR3, as DNA: TGTGCCAGCAGCTTGGGGCCAGCGAGGCAAGAGACCCAGTACTTC. This sequence encodes CASSLGPARQETQYF.

The chain uses TRBV28 and TRBJ1-4; 9 bases line up with TRBD1. CDR3 length: 15 amino acids. V lost 6 bases, J lost 8 bases, and 10 bases stayed unmatched. Looked up from germline, CDR1 is MDHEN and CDR2 is SYDVKM. CDR3 loop: CASRPRGTGSEKLFF. CDR3 DNA: TGTGCCAGCAGGCCAAGGGGGACAGGGTCCGAAAAACTGTTTTTT.

The V and J genes are TRBV27 and TRBJ1-1; 9 nucleotides agree with TRBD1. Germline V gene data show CDR1 as MNHEY and CDR2 as SMNVEV (reference sequence). The CDR3 contains 14 residues. V gave up 5 bases and J gave up 4 bases; unmatched junction bases: 5. Here the CDR3 DNA reads TGTGCCAGCAGTCAGGGACAGGGACTCACTGAAGCTTTCTTT. Its translation is CASSQGQGLTEAFF.

The chain carries TRBV18 and TRBJ2-7; D remains ambiguous. The CDR3 has 15 residues. In germline, CDR1 is KGHSH, CDR2 LQKENI. Trimming stripped 1 base from V and 6 bases from J, with 16 bases between. CDR3 DNA: TGTGCCAGCTCACCACTGCTGGATGGTAGGTTCGAGCAGTACTTC. This sequence encodes CASSPLLDGRFEQYF.

This chain joins TRBV19 and TRBJ2-1; D may be TRBD2 (5 bases). The CDR3 runs 14 residues. Per the germline V gene, CDR1 is LNHDA and CDR2 is SQIVND (reference sequence). Trimming took off 10 bases at V and 4 bases at J, with 17 bases between the two ends. The CDR3 reads CATSAGILYNEQFF. DNA of the CDR3: TGTGCCACCTCGGCGGGCATCCTTTACAATGAGCAGTTCTTC.